This T cell receptor (beta chain) is drawn from a study of T cells in women clearing cervical HPV infection. Overall study context: Case blood drawn at lesion detection; control blood after infection cleared.

In germline, CDR1 is SNHLY, CDR2 FYNNEI. The CDR3 totals 15 residues. V gave up 7 bases and J gave up 0 bases, with 14 bases separating them. Study results and limitations: CIN3+ cases had significantly higher TCR richness than controls; evenness did not differ.

The protocol was immunoSEQ multiplex PCR, while the TCRdb copy is restricted to in-frame clones and leaves out a portion. The listing records tens of thousands of clones. Regarding this clone: As yet, its antigen is unknown. The read finishes 3 residues shy of the CDR3 end, and the germline J gene is used to complete it.

Sequenced input: blood buffy coat. This chain links TRBV2 with TRBJ2-3; a weak D match, TRBD2 (7 bases). The sequence was obtained from a woman between 18 and 69 years old with a cervical HPV16 infection that either progressed to CIN3+ or cleared (not recorded which). The CDR3 loop is CASNEGGTSTDTQYF. The DNA read from the CDR3 is TGTGCCAGCAACGAGGGGGGGACTAGCACAGATACG.